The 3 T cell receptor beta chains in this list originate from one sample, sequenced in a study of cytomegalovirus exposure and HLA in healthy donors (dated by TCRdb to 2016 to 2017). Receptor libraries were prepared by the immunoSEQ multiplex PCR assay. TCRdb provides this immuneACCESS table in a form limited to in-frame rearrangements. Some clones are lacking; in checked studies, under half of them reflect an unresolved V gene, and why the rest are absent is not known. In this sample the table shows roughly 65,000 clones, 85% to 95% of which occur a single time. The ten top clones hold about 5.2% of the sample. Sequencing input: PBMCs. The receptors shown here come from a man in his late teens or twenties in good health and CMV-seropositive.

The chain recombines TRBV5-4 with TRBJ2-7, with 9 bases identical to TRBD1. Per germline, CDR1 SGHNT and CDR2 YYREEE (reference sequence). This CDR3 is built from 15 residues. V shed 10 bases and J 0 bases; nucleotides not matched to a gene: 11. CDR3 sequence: CAFANTGGNSYEQYF. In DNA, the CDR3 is TGTGCCTTTGCAAACACAGGGGGCAACTCCTACGAGCAGTACTTC.

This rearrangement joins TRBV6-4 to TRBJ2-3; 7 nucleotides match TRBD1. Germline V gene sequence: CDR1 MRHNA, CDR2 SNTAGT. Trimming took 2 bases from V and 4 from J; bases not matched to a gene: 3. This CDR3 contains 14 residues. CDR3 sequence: CASSDRGRADTQYF. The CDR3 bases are TGTGCCAGCAGTGACAGGGGGCGAGCAGATACGCAGTATTTT.

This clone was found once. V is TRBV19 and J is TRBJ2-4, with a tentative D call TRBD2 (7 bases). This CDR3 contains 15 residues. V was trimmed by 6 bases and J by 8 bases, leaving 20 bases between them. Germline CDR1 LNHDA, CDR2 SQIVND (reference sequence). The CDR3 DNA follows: TGTGCCAGTAGCCAAGGGGGGGGGATGCTGGACATTCAGTACTTC. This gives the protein CASSQGGGMLDIQYF.